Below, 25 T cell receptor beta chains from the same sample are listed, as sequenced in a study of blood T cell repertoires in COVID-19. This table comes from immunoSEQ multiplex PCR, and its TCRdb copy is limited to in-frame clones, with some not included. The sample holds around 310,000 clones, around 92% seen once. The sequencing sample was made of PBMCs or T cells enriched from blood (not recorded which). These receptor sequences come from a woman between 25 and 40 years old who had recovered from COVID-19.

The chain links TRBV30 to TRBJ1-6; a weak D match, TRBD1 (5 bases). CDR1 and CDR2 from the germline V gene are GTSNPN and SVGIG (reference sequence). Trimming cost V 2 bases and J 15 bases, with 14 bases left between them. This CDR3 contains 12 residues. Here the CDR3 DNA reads TGTGCCTGGAGTCTCGGACACCTCCTCCTCCACTTT. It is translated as CAWSLGHLLLHF. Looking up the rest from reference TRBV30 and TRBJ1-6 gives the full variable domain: SQTIHQWPATLVQPVGSPLSLECTVEGTSNPNLYWYRQAAGRGLQLLFYSVGIGQISSEVPQNLSASRPQDRQFILSSKKLLLSDSGFYLCAWSLGHLLLHFGNGTRLTVT.

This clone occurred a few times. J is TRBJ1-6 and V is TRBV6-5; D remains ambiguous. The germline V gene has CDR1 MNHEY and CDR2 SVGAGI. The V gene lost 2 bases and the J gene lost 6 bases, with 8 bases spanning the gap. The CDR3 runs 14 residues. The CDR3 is CASSYANFNSPLHF. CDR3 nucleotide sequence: TGTGCCAGCAGTTACGCTAACTTTAATTCACCCCTCCACTTT.

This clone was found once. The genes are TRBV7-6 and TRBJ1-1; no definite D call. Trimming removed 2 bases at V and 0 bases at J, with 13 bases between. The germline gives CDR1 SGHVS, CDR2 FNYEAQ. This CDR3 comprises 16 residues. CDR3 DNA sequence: TGTGCCAGCAGCTTATTCGCCGGTTTGATGAACACTGAAGCTTTCTTT. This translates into CASSLFAGLMNTEAFF.

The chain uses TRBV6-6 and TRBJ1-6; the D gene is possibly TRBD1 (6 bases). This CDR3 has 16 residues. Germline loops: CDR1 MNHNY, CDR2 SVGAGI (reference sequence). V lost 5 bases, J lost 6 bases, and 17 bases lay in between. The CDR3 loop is CASSVPGGGLNSPLHF. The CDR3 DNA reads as TGTGCCAGCAGTGTACCCGGGGGGGGGCTTAATTCACCCCTCCACTTT.

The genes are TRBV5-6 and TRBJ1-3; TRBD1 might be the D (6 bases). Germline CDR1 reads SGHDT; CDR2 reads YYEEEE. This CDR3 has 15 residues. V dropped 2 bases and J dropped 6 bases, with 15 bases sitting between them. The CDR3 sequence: CASSFGQGQINTIYF. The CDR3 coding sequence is TGTGCCAGCAGCTTTGGTCAGGGGCAGATAAACACCATATATTTT.

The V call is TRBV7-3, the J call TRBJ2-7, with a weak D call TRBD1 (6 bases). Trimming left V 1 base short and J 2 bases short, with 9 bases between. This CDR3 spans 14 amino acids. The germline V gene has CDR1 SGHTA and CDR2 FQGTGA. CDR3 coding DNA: TGTGCCAGCAGCTTAAAAACAGGGCCCTACGAGCAGTACTTC. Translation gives CASSLKTGPYEQYF.

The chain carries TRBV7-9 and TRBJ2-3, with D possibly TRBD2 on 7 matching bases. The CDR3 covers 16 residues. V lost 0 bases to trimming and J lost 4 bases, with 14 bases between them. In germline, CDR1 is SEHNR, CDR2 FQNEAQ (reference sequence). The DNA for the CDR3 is TGTGCCAGCAGCTTAGCTGCGGGGGCCGGGGCAGATACGCAGTATTTT. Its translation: CASSLAAGAGADTQYF.

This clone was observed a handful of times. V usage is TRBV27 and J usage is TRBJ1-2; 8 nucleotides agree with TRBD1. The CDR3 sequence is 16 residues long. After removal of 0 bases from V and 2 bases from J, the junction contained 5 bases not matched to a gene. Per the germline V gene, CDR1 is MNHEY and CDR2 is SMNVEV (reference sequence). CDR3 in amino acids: CASSLSDRVRNYGYTF. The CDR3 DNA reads TGTGCCAGCAGTTTATCGGACAGGGTTCGGAACTATGGCTACACCTTC.

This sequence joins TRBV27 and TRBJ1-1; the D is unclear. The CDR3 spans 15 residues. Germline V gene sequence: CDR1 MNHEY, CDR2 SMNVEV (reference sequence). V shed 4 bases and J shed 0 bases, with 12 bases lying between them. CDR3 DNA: TGTGCCAGCAGTTACCGGACGGGGATGAACACTGAAGCTTTCTTT. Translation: CASSYRTGMNTEAFF.

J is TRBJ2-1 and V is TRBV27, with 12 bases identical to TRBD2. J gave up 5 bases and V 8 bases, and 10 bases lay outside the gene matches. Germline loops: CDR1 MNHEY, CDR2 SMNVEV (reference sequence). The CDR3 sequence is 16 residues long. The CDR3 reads CASGSLGLAGNNEQFF. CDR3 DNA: TGTGCCAGCGGCTCCCTAGGACTAGCGGGAAACAATGAGCAGTTCTTC.

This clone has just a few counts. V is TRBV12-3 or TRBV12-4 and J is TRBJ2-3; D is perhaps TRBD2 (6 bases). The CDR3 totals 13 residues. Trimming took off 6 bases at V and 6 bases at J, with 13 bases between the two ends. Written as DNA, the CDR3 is TGTGCCAGCAGGCGTGGGACTTCGGATACGCAGTATTTT. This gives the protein CASRRGTSDTQYF.

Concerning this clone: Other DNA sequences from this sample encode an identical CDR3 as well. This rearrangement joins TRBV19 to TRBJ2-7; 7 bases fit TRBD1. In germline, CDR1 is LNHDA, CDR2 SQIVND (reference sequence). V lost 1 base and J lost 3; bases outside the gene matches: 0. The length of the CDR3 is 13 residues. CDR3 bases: TGTGCCAGTAGTATAGGACAGGGCTACGAGCAGTACTTC. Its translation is CASSIGQGYEQYF.

The CDR3 spells CASSRIRDRGRQETQYF. The CDR3 bases are TGTGCCAGCAGCCGTATCCGGGACAGGGGGCGTCAAGAGACCCAGTACTTC. The chain has TRBV3-1 (or the pseudogene TRBV3-2) and TRBJ2-5; 12 bases are shared with TRBD1. J gave up 2 bases and V 4 bases, and 8 bases lay outside the gene matches. Germline V lookup: CDR1 LGHDT, CDR2 YNNKEL (reference sequence). CDR3 length: 17 amino acids.

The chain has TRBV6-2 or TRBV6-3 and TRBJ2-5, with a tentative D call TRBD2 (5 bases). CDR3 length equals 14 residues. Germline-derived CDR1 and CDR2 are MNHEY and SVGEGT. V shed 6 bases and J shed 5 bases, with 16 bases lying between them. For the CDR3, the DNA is TGTGCCAGCAGCGGACCTCCCCGAGGGGAGACCCAGTACTTC. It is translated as CASSGPPRGETQYF.

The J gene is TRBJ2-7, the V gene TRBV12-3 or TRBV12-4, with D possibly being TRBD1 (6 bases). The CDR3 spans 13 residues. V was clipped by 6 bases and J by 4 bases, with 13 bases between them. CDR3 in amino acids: CASSQGFSYEQYF. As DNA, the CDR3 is TGTGCCAGCAGCCAGGGGTTCTCTTACGAGCAGTACTTC.

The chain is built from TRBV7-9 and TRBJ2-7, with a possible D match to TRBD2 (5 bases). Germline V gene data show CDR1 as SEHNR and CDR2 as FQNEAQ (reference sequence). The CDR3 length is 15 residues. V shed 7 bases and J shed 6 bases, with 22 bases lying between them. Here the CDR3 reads CASTPLAATGREQYF. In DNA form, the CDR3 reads TGTGCCAGCACCCCTCTAGCCGCGACGGGTCGCGAGCAGTACTTC. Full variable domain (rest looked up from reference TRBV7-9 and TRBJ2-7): DTGVSQNPRHKITKRGQNVTFRCDPISEHNRLYWYRQTLGQGPEFLTYFQNEAQLEKSRLLSDRFSAERPKGSFSTLEIQRTEQGDSAMYLCASTPLAATGREQYFGPGTRLTVT.

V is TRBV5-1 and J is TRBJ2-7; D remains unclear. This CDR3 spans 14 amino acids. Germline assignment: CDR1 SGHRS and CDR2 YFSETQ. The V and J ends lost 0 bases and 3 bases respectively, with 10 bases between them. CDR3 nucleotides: TGCGCCAGCAGCTTGGATCGCGGTGACTACGAGCAGTACTTC. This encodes CASSLDRGDYEQYF.

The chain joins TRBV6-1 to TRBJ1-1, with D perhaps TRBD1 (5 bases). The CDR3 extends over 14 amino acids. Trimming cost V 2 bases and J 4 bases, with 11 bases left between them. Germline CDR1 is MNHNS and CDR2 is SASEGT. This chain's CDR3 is CASSEPGLSTEAFF. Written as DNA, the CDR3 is TGTGCCAGCAGTGAACCAGGGTTATCCACTGAAGCTTTCTTT.

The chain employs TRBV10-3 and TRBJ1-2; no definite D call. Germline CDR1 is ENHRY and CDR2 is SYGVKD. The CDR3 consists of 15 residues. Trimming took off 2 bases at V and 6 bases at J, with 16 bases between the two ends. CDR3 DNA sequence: TGTGCCATCAGTGAGAGTGCCGGGATTTGGGATGGCTACACCTTC. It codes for CAISESAGIWDGYTF.

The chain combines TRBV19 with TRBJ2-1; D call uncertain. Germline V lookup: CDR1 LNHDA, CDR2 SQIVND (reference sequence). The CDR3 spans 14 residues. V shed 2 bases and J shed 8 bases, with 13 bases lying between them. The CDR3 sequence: CASSISRPGDEQFF. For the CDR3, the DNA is TGTGCCAGTAGTATATCCCGCCCTGGAGATGAGCAGTTCTTC.

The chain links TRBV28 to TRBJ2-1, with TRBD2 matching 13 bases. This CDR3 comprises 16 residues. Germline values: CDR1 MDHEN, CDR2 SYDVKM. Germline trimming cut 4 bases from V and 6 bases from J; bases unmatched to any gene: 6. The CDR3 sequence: CASSSYRTSGSNEQFF. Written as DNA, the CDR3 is TGTGCCAGCAGTTCTTATCGGACTAGCGGGAGCAATGAGCAGTTCTTC.

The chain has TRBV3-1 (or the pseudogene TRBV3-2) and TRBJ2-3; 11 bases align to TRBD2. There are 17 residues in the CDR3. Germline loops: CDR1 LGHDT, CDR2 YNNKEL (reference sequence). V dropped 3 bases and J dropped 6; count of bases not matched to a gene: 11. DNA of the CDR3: TGTGCCAGCAGCCAGCCTCTAGCGGGAGGAGGTTTGGATACGCAGTATTTT. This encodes CASSQPLAGGGLDTQYF.

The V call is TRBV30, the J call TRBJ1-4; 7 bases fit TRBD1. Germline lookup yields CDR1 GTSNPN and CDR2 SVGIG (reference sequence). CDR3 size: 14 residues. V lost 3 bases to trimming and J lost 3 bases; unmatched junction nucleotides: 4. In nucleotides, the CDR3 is TGTGCCTGGAGACGACAGGGCCCTAATGAAAAACTGTTTTTT. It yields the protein CAWRRQGPNEKLFF.

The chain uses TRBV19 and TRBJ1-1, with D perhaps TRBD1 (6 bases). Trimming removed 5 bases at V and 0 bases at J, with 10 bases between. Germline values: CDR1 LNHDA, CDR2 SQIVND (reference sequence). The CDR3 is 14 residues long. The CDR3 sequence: CASSSQGLNTEAFF. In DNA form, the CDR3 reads TGTGCCAGTAGTTCACAGGGACTGAACACTGAAGCTTTCTTT. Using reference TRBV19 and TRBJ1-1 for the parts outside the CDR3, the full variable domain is DGGITQSPKYLFRKEGQNVTLSCEQNLNHDAMYWYRQDPGQGLRLIYYSQIVNDFQKGDIAEGYSVSREKKESFPLTVTSAQKNPTAFYLCASSSQGLNTEAFFGQGTRLTVV.

The CDR3 protein is CASSWSGRASASYNEQFF. The CDR3 DNA is TGTGCCAGCAGCTGGAGCGGGAGGGCCTCTGCCTCCTACAATGAGCAGTTCTTC. V usage is TRBV28 and J usage is TRBJ2-1; TRBD2 matches at 10 bases. With 6 bases clipped from V and 0 bases from J, the junction kept 11 bases outside the gene matches. Per the germline V gene, CDR1 is MDHEN and CDR2 is SYDVKM. CDR3 size: 18 residues.